This T cell receptor beta chain was observed in a study of blood T cell repertoires in COVID-19. Study overall: Samples of COVID-19 (acute and convalescent) were obtained from the United States, Italy and Spain. Sources were T cells, B-cell-depleted T cells, or PBMCs; the material itself was cDNA or gDNA.

Unmatched junction bases numbered 6, after V lost 1 base and J lost 0 bases. This CDR3 has 17 residues. Germline V gene lookup returns CDR1 SGHTA and CDR2 FQGNSA. In the authors' methods: Reference gene primer amplification in the assay estimated nucleated cell counts. Clones were read by immunoSEQ multiplex PCR, and TCRdb kept only the in-frame ones, dropping some. V, J and clone size are those of that table, while D and trimming were read from the DNA. This sample has under 200,000 clones, with 80% to 85% found just once. This chain uses TRBV7-2 with TRBJ1-1; TRBD1 matches at 9 bases. Material for sequencing was peripheral blood. This clonotype originated in a man in his 70s with active or convalescent COVID-19. CDR3 DNA sequence: TGTGCCAGCAGCTTAGACCACAGGGGGCGGGTGAACACTGAAGCTTTCTTT. It yields the protein CASSLDHRGRVNTEAFF. The entire variable domain, with the rest obtained from reference TRBV7-2 and TRBJ1-1, is as follows: GAGVSQSPSNKVTEKGKDVELRCDPISGHTALYWYRQSLGQGLEFLIYFQGNSAPDKSGLPSDRFSAERTGGSVSTLTIQRTQQEDSAVYLCASSLDHRGRVNTEAFFGQGTRLTVV.